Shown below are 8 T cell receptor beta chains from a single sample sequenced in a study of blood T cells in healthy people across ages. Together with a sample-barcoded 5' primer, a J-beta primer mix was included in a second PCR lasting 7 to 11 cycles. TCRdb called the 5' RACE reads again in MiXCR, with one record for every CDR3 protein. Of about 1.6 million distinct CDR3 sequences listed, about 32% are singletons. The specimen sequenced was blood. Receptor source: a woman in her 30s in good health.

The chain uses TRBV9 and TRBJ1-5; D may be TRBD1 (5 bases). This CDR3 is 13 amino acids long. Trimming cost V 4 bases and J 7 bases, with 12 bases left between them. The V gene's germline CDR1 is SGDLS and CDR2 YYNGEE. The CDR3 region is CASSLSGRQPQHF. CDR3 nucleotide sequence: TGTGCCAGCAGCCTCTCAGGGAGGCAGCCCCAGCATTTT.

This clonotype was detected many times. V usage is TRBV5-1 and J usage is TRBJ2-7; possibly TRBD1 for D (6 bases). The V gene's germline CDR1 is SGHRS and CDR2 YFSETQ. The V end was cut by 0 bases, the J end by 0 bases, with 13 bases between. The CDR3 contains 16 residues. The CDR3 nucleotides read TGCGCCAGCAGCTTGGGAGGTACAGGGAGCTCCTACGAGCAGTACTTC. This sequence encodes CASSLGGTGSSYEQYF. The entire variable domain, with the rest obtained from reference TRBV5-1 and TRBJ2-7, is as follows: KAGVTQTPRYLIKTRGQQVTLSCSPISGHRSVSWYQQTPGQGLQFLFEYFSETQRNKGNFPGRFSGRQFSNSRSEMNVSTLELGDSALYLCASSLGGTGSSYEQYFGPGTRLTVT.

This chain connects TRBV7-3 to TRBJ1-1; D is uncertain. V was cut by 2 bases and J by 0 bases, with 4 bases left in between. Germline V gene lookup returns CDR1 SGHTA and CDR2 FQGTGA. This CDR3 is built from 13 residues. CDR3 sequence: CASSLLVNTEAFF. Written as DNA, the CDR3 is TGTGCCAGCAGCTTATTGGTGAACACTGAAGCTTTCTTT. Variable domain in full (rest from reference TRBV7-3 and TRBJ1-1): GAGVSQTPSNKVTEKGKYVELRCDPISGHTALYWYRQSLGQGPEFLIYFQGTGAADDSGLPNDRFFAVRPEGSVSTLKIQRTERGDSAVYLCASSLLVNTEAFFGQGTRLTVV.

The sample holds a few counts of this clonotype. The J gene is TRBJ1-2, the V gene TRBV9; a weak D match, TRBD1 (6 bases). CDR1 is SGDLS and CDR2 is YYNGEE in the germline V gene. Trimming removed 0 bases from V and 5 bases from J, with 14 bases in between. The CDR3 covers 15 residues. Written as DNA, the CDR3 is TGTGCCAGCAGCGTAGGCGGCAGGGGAACTTATGGCTACACCTTC. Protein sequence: CASSVGGRGTYGYTF.

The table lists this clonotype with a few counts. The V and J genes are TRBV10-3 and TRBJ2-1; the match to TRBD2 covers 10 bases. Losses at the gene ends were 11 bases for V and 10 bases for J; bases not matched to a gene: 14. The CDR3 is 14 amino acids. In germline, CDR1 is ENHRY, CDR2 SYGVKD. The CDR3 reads CAARTSGGGEEQFF. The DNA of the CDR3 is TGTGCCGCGCGGACTAGCGGAGGGGGTGAGGAGCAGTTCTTC.

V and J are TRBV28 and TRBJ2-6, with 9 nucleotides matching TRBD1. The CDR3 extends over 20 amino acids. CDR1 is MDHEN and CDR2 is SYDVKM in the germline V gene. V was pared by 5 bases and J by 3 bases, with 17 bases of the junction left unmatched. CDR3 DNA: TGTGCCAGCAGTATACCTACCGGGACAGGGTCTCTGGGTGGGGCCAACGTCCTGACTTTC. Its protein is CASSIPTGTGSLGGANVLTF.

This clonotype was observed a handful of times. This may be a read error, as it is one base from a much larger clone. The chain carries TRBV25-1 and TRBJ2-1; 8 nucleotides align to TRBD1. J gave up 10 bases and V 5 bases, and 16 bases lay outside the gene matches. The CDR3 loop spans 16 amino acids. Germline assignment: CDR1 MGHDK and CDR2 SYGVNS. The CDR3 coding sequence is TGTGCCAGCAGTTCTCTCACCGGGACAGGCCACTACGAGCAGTTCTTC. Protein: CASSSLTGTGHYEQFF.

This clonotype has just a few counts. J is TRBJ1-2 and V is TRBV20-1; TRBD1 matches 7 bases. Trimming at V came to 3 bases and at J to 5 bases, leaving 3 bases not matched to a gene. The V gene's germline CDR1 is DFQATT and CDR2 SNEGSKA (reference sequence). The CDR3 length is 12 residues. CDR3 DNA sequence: TGCAGTGCTAGGACAGGGTTATATGGCTACACCTTC. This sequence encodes CSARTGLYGYTF.